These 31 T cell receptor beta chains share one sample of origin, sequenced in a study of OX40 agonist ivuxolimab in advanced cancers. Library generation was performed with the immunoSEQ multiplex PCR assay. What TCRdb holds here is the immuneACCESS table cut down to in-frame rearrangements. Part of the clones is not present; checked against another copy, under half of the missing clones reflect an unresolved V gene, and the others are unexplained. This sample gives fewer than 65,000 clones in total; 80% to 90% of them show up just once. The top ten hold more than 10% of the sample. Source: CD4+ or CD8+ T cells sorted from blood, taken in a trial of the OX40 agonist ivuxolimab. The receptors stem from an adult with an advanced solid tumor such as melanoma, head and neck, liver or kidney cancer.

The rearrangement joins TRBV6-5 to TRBJ2-5, with 7 bases fitting TRBD1. The germline gives CDR1 MNHEY, CDR2 SVGAGI. Trimming at V came to 0 bases and at J to 4 bases, leaving 2 bases not matched to a gene. This CDR3 has 14 amino acids. CDR3 nucleotides: TGTGCCAGCAGTTACTCCTCAGGGGGAGAGACCCAGTACTTC. This codes for CASSYSSGGETQYF.

The V gene is TRBV10-1, the J gene TRBJ2-3, with 11 nucleotides matching TRBD2. Trimming at V came to 6 bases and at J to 7 bases, leaving 6 bases not matched to a gene. Germline V lookup: CDR1 WNHNN, CDR2 SYGVQD (reference sequence). The CDR3 spans 14 residues. DNA of the CDR3: TGCGCCAGCAGGGCTAGCGGGGGGCGGAATACGCAGTATTTT. It encodes CASRASGGRNTQYF.

This rearrangement joins TRBV4-2 to TRBJ2-7; TRBD2 matches 7 bases. Trimming cost V 9 bases and J 2 bases; bases outside gene matches: 4. The CDR3 is 12 residues long. Germline V lookup: CDR1 LGHNA, CDR2 YNFKEQ. Written as DNA, the CDR3 is TGTGCCAGTAGCGGACTAGCCTACGAGCAGTACTTC. Amino acids: CASSGLAYEQYF.

The chain joins TRBV11-3 to TRBJ1-5, with D possibly being TRBD1 (5 bases). CDR1 is SGHNT and CDR2 is YENEEA in the germline V gene. This CDR3 region has 17 residues. V gave up 0 bases and J gave up 3 bases, with 15 bases separating them. The CDR3 protein is CASSLEKTGRDNQPQHF. In DNA form, the CDR3 reads TGTGCCAGCAGCTTAGAAAAAACGGGACGAGACAATCAGCCCCAGCATTTT. Supplemented by reference TRBV11-3 and TRBJ1-5, the full variable domain reads EAGVVQSPRYKIIEKKQPVAFWCNPISGHNTLYWYLQNLGQGPELLIRYENEEAVDDSQLPKDRFSAERLKGVDSTLKIQPAELGDSAVYLCASSLEKTGRDNQPQHFGDGTRLSIL.

The sample holds a few counts of this clone. This sequence joins TRBV28 and TRBJ2-7, with TRBD2 matching 7 bases. CDR1 MDHEN and CDR2 SYDVKM come from the germline V gene. The CDR3 length is 11 residues. J gave up 6 bases and V 4 bases, and 0 bases lay outside the gene matches. The CDR3 here is CASSWGGEQYF. For the CDR3, the DNA is TGTGCCAGCAGTTGGGGGGGCGAGCAGTACTTC.

This rearrangement joins TRBV6-6 to TRBJ2-7; no reliable D call. This CDR3 is built from 16 residues. The germline V gene has CDR1 MNHNY and CDR2 SVGAGI (reference sequence). Trimming stripped 0 bases from V and 0 bases from J, with 12 bases between. The CDR3 reads CASSYSNPGGSYEQYF. The DNA of the CDR3 is TGTGCCAGCAGTTACTCGAATCCAGGCGGCTCCTACGAGCAGTACTTC.

The rearrangement uses TRBV5-1 and TRBJ2-7, with D perhaps matching TRBD1 (6 bases). Trimming shortened V by 2 bases and J by 5 bases, and 8 bases separated the two germline ends. Germline V CDR1 and CDR2: SGHRS, YFSETQ. The CDR3 sequence is 12 residues long. As DNA, the CDR3 is TGCGCCAGCAGCTTCGACAGGAACGAGCAGTACTTC. As protein: CASSFDRNEQYF.

The rearrangement links TRBV7-3 to TRBJ2-1; D is undetermined. This CDR3 is built from 15 residues. Trimming left V 3 bases short and J 8 bases short, with 17 bases between. CDR1 and CDR2 (germline): SGHTA, FQGTGA. The DNA of the CDR3 is TGTGCCAGCAGCTTGAGTAACCTATACGCCGATGAGCAGTTCTTC. It specifies CASSLSNLYADEQFF. Full variable domain (remainder filled in from reference TRBV7-3 and TRBJ2-1): GAGVSQTPSNKVTEKGKYVELRCDPISGHTALYWYRQSLGQGPEFLIYFQGTGAADDSGLPNDRFFAVRPEGSVSTLKIQRTERGDSAVYLCASSLSNLYADEQFFGPGTRLTVL.

This chain uses TRBV4-1 with TRBJ2-4, with unresolved D. The germline CDR1 and CDR2 sequences are MGHRA and YSYEKL. The CDR3 runs to 19 residues. V was trimmed by 0 bases and J by 0 bases, leaving 18 bases between them. The CDR3 sequence is CASSQDPLRNRLAKNIQYF. In DNA form, the CDR3 reads TGCGCCAGCAGCCAAGATCCTCTACGCAATAGGCTAGCCAAAAACATTCAGTACTTC.

The CDR3 region is CASSIGTGKTEAFF. CDR3 bases: TGTGCCAGTAGTATCGGGACAGGGAAAACTGAAGCTTTCTTT. The V and J genes are TRBV19 and TRBJ1-1; TRBD1 aligns across 9 bases. CDR3 length equals 14 residues. CDR1 is LNHDA, CDR2 SQIVND, per germline (reference sequence). V was clipped by 3 bases and J by 5 bases; unmatched bases: 4.

V and J are TRBV11-3 and TRBJ2-7; 9 nucleotides agree with TRBD1. The CDR3 has 13 amino acids. Germline values: CDR1 SGHNT, CDR2 YENEEA. Unmatched junction bases numbered 7, after V lost 5 bases and J lost 8 bases. Here the CDR3 reads CASSAGDRAKQYF. The CDR3 nucleotides read TGTGCCAGCAGCGCCGGGGACAGGGCTAAGCAGTACTTC.

CDR3 sequence (DNA): TGTGCCAGCAGTGAACGGGGAGCGACAGATACGCAGTATTTT. Residues: CASSERGATDTQYF. The gene calls are TRBV2 and TRBJ2-3, with D possibly being TRBD2 (5 bases). V was pared by 2 bases and J by 3 bases, with 9 bases between. The CDR3 consists of 14 residues. Germline assignment: CDR1 SNHLY and CDR2 FYNNEI.

This chain uses TRBV5-1 with TRBJ2-1, with 7 bases fitting TRBD2. The V segment lost 3 bases and the J segment 9 bases; nucleotides outside the gene matches: 9. There are 14 residues in the CDR3. Germline V gene lookup returns CDR1 SGHRS and CDR2 YFSETQ. CDR3 sequence (DNA): TGCGCCAGCAGCTCCGGGGTAGGCGGGGGTGAGCAGTTCTTC. This sequence encodes CASSSGVGGGEQFF.

The chain couples TRBV7-2 to TRBJ2-3; TRBD2 agrees at 7 bases. The CDR3 has 16 amino acids. With 2 bases clipped from V and 2 bases from J, the junction kept 7 bases outside the gene matches. CDR1 and CDR2 (germline): SGHTA, FQGNSA. Here the CDR3 DNA reads TGTGCCAGCAGCTTAACCCCAGCGGGAACCACAGATACGCAGTATTTT. This sequence encodes CASSLTPAGTTDTQYF.

The J gene is TRBJ2-6, the V gene TRBV5-4; D gene uncertain. In germline, CDR1 is SGHNT, CDR2 YYREEE (reference sequence). V dropped 4 bases and J dropped 1 base, with 6 bases sitting between them. This CDR3 contains 14 residues. For the CDR3, the DNA is TGTGCCAGCAGCCCCTATTCTGGGGCCAACGTCCTGACTTTC. Residues: CASSPYSGANVLTF. Full variable domain (missing parts from reference TRBV5-4 and TRBJ2-6): ETGVTQSPTHLIKTRGQQVTLRCSSQSGHNTVSWYQQALGQGPQFIFQYYREEENGRGNFPPRFSGLQFPNYSSELNVNALELDDSALYLCASSPYSGANVLTFGAGSRLTVL.

CDR3 sequence (DNA): TGTGCCAGCAGCTTTAGGGTAGGCATGAACACTGAAGCTTTCTTT. Translated: CASSFRVGMNTEAFF. This chain joins TRBV5-8 and TRBJ1-1; D uncertain. Trimming removed 2 bases from V and 0 bases from J, with 11 bases in between. Germline-derived CDR1 and CDR2 are SGHTS and YDEGEE. The CDR3 extends over 15 amino acids.

The rearrangement joins TRBV2 to TRBJ1-3; D unclear. The V end was cut by 4 bases, the J end by 5 bases, with 9 bases between. The germline CDR1 and CDR2 sequences are SNHLY and FYNNEI. The CDR3 extends over 13 amino acids. Written as DNA, the CDR3 is TGTGCCAGCAGTGTGGAAAGAAGAAACACCATATATTTT. Its translation: CASSVERRNTIYF.

The chain links TRBV5-1 to TRBJ2-5; D tentatively reads TRBD1 or TRBD2 (5 bases each). The CDR3 covers 13 residues. In germline, CDR1 is SGHRS, CDR2 YFSETQ. Between the trimmed V and J ends, which lost 4 bases and 13 bases, there was a span of 20 bases. CDR3 residues: CASSNPGTQVAYF. In nucleotides, the CDR3 is TGCGCCAGCAGCAACCCTGGGACCCAGGTAGCGTACTTC.

The rearrangement joins TRBV10-3 to TRBJ1-6, with TRBD1 as a possible D gene (6 bases). The CDR3 contains 18 residues. V lost 6 bases, J lost 0 bases, and 18 bases lay in between. Per the germline V gene, CDR1 is ENHRY and CDR2 is SYGVKD. The CDR3 spells CAIRDRTDLSSYNSPLHF. The DNA for the CDR3 is TGTGCCATCAGGGATAGGACAGACCTCAGCTCCTATAATTCACCCCTCCACTTT.

The J gene is TRBJ2-7, the V gene TRBV6-1; TRBD2 aligns across 8 bases. CDR1 is MNHNS, CDR2 SASEGT, per germline. V was pared by 6 bases and J by 5 bases, with 3 bases of the junction left unmatched. The CDR3 sequence is 12 residues long. Here the CDR3 reads CASRRTSHEQYF. DNA of the CDR3: TGTGCCAGCAGACGGACTAGCCACGAGCAGTACTTC.

V and J are TRBV7-9 and TRBJ2-1, with 14 bases aligning to TRBD2. The germline V gene encodes CDR1 SEHNR and CDR2 FQNEAQ (reference sequence). J lost 7 bases, V lost 0 bases, and 5 bases had no gene match. This CDR3 comprises 17 residues. Here the CDR3 DNA reads TGTGCCAGCAGCTTAGCGCCGACTAGCGGGGGGGCAAATGAGCAGTTCTTC. Translation: CASSLAPTSGGANEQFF.

The rearrangement links TRBV5-1 to TRBJ2-3; 8 nucleotides agree with TRBD2. The trim removed 0 bases at V and 4 bases at J, leaving 7 bases unmatched. CDR1 SGHRS and CDR2 YFSETQ come from the germline V gene. The CDR3 has 16 amino acids. The CDR3 reads CASSLEGGRFSDTQYF. The CDR3 DNA sequence: TGCGCCAGCAGCTTGGAGGGCGGGAGGTTCTCAGATACGCAGTATTTT. The entire variable domain, with the rest obtained from reference TRBV5-1 and TRBJ2-3, is as follows: KAGVTQTPRYLIKTRGQQVTLSCSPISGHRSVSWYQQTPGQGLQFLFEYFSETQRNKGNFPGRFSGRQFSNSRSEMNVSTLELGDSALYLCASSLEGGRFSDTQYFGPGTRLTVL.

The chain has TRBV19 and TRBJ2-2, with 12 bases that match TRBD2. Germline V lookup: CDR1 LNHDA, CDR2 SQIVND (reference sequence). Trimming cost V 4 bases and J 1 base; bases outside gene matches: 10. This CDR3 contains 19 residues. The DNA of the CDR3 is TGTGCCAGTAGTAACACGGGTCTACTAGCGGGAGGGAACACCGGGGAGCTGTTTTTT. The encoded protein is CASSNTGLLAGGNTGELFF.

The chain employs TRBV11-2 and TRBJ2-7; D call uncertain. With 2 bases removed from V and 4 bases from J, the gap between germline ends came to 6 bases. In germline, CDR1 is SGHAT, CDR2 FQNNGV. This CDR3 has 12 amino acids. CDR3 DNA sequence: TGTGCCAGCAGCTTACTAGGGTACGAGCAGTACTTC. Translation: CASSLLGYEQYF.

The CDR3 nucleotides read TGCGCCAGCACCGACTACATCAATGAGCAGTTCTTC. This translates into CASTDYINEQFF. This chain connects TRBV10-2 to TRBJ2-1; a possible D gene is TRBD2 (5 bases). The CDR3 spans 12 residues. V gave up 7 bases and J gave up 6 bases, with 10 bases separating them. Per germline, CDR1 WSHSY and CDR2 SAAADI.

The chain has TRBV2 and TRBJ2-7; D unresolved. The CDR3 sequence is 10 residues long. Germline V CDR1 and CDR2: SNHLY, FYNNEI. V lost 5 bases, J lost 2 bases, and 1 base lay in between. CDR3 DNA: TGTGCCAGCAGTCCCTACGAGCAGTACTTC. The encoded protein is CASSPYEQYF.

This clone was detected only once. V usage is TRBV7-2 and J usage is TRBJ2-7; maybe TRBD2 (5 bases). Germline V gene sequence: CDR1 SGHTA, CDR2 FQGNSA. The CDR3 length is 15 residues. Deletions cut 3 bases from V and 7 bases from J, with 19 bases between. The CDR3 region has the DNA TGTGCCAGCAGCTTGAGGGCTAGCCCTAACGGGGAGCAGTACTTC. Its translation: CASSLRASPNGEQYF.

The CDR3 DNA reads as TGTGCCACCCGACAGGGGTTCTCCTACGAGCAGTACTTC. Residues: CATRQGFSYEQYF. The chain employs TRBV19 and TRBJ2-7; 8 nucleotides agree with TRBD1. The CDR3 runs to 13 residues. Germline values: CDR1 LNHDA, CDR2 SQIVND (reference sequence). V trimming: 10 bases; J trimming: 0 bases; junction bases outside the gene matches: 5.

V gene TRBV4-2 combines with J gene TRBJ1-6; D is possibly TRBD1 (6 bases). The V gene's germline CDR1 is LGHNA and CDR2 YNFKEQ. The CDR3 contains 16 residues. Trimming took off 4 bases at V and 7 bases at J, with 17 bases between the two ends. The CDR3 sequence is CASSRTRRQGNSPLHF. The CDR3 DNA reads TGTGCCAGCAGCCGGACAAGGCGGCAGGGGAATTCACCCCTCCACTTT.

CDR3 bases: TGTGCCAGCTCAACATTCGGGGGGGCGGGCACTGAAGCTTTCTTT. This translates into CASSTFGGAGTEAFF. This chain links TRBV18 with TRBJ1-1; perhaps TRBD1 as D (6 bases). Germline-derived CDR1 and CDR2 are KGHSH and LQKENI. V lost 5 bases and J 4 bases, leaving 17 bases between the germline ends. The CDR3 is made up of 15 amino acids.

The rearrangement joins TRBV5-1 to TRBJ1-4, with TRBD1 identical over 8 bases. This CDR3 has 15 residues. Germline assignment: CDR1 SGHRS and CDR2 YFSETQ. Losses at the gene ends were 0 bases for V and 3 bases for J; bases not matched to a gene: 1. The CDR3 bases are TGCGCCAGCAGCTTGGGGACAGGGTCTAATGAAAAACTGTTTTTT. It is translated as CASSLGTGSNEKLFF.